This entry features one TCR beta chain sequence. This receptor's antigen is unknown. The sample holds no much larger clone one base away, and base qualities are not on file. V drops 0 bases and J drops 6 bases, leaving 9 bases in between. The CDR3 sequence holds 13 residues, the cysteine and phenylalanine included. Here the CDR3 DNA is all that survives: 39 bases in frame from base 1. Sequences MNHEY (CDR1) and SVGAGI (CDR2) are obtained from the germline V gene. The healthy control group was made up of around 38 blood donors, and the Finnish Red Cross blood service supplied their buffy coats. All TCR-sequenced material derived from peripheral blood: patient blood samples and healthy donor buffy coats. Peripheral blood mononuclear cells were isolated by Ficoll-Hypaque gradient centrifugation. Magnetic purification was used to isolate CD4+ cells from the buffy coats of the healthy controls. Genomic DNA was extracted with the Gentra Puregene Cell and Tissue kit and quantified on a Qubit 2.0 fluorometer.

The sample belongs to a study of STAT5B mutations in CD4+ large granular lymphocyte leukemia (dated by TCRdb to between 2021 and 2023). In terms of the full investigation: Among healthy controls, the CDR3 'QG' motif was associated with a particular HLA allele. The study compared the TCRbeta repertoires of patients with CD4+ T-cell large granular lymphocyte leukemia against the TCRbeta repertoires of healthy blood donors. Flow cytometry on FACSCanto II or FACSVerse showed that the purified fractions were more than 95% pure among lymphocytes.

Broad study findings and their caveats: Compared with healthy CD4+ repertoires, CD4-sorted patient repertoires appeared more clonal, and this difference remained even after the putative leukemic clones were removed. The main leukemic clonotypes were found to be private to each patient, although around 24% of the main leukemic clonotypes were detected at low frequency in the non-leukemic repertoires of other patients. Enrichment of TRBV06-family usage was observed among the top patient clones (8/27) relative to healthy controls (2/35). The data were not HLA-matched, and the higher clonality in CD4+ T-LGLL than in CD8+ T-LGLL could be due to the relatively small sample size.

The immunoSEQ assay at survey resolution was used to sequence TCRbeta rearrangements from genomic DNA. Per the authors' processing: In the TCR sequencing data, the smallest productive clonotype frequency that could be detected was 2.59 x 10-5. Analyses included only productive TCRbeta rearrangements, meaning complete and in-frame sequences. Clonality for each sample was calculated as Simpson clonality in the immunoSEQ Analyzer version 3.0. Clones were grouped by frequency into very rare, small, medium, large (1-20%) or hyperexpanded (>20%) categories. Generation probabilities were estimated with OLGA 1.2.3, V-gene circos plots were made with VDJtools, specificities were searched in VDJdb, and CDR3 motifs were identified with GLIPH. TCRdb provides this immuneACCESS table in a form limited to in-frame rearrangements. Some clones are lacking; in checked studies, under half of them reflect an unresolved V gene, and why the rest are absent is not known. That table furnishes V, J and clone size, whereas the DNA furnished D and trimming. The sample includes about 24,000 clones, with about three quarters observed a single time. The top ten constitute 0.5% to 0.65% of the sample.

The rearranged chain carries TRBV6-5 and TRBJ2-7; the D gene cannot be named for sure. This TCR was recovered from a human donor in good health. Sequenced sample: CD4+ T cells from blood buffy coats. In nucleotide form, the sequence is TGTGCCAGCAGTTACTCGAGGACGTCCGAGCAGTACTTC. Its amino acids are CASSYSRTSEQYF.